This T cell receptor (beta chain) is drawn from a study of beta chain features in type 1 diabetes (dated by TCRdb to the late 2010s). Looking at the study overall: No differences in mean age, gender distribution, total cell number or subset yield were found between patients and healthy donors. A total of about 100,000,000 sorted cells were examined across all samples, and RNA yield correlated strongly with the number of cells per subset. In the study, TCRB repertoires of sorted circulating CD4+ T cell subsets from recently diagnosed type 1 diabetes patients were compared with those of matched healthy donors. Whereas all 28 donors provided naive and central memory subsets, regulatory and stem cell-like memory subsets were isolated from just 8 patients and about 8 healthy donors. Paper-wide results and their limitations: Patients with type 1 diabetes made fewer insertions and deleted more nucleotides at VDJ recombination sites, implying thymic rearrangement abnormalities. Because cDNA was sequenced instead of genomic DNA, highly expressing activated cells could be over-represented, though the groups showed no difference in activation or CD3 levels. HLA sub-analyses involved small numbers of individuals, so any influence of HLA type on TCRB rearrangement remained unresolved. Naive, central memory and regulatory TCRB repertoires appeared to be more similar among patients than among healthy donors. Type 1 diabetes patients showed a moderate but significant shortening of TCRB CDR3 length in all four CD4+ subsets. PCR might favor shorter templates, but patient and control samples were amplified and corrected together, so any skew would affect both groups equally.

Comment on this clone: Its recognized antigen is unknown. Base quality data are lacking; no much larger clone is found one base away.

The entire isolated RNA was reverse transcribed using the High Capacity cDNA Reverse Transcription Kit, and thus expressed TCRB transcripts were sequenced. Naive, central memory and regulatory T cell samples underwent deep immunoSEQ sequencing, averaging about 3.3 million total reads per sample. Sorted cells were lysed in RLT buffer and RNA was extracted with DNase-treated RNeasy Micro or Mini kits, depending on cell number. To prevent cross-contamination, every cell subset was processed on its own, while patient and healthy donor samples were processed together. Using the immunoSEQ multiplex PCR, TCRB sequences were amplified from cDNA into 87-bp fragments spanning the CDR3 region. Sequencing of the amplicons was done on the Illumina HiSeq platform. On the study's bioinformatics: Synthetic template baselines were used to correct PCR bias computationally, reads within Hamming distance 2 were collapsed, and singletons that could not be merged were discarded. Reads were aligned against IMGT to assign V, D and J genes, CDR3 length and insertions or deletions at six rearrangement sites. Clonotype counts were normalized to sorted cell number within each subset before computing true diversity and Gini coefficients with the tcR R package. The overlap coefficient, calculated on TCRB nucleotide sequences, was used to measure repertoire sharing. Out-of-frame TCRB sequences from naive cells were analyzed as a proxy for the pre-selection repertoire. This immuneACCESS table, as held by TCRdb, lists in-frame sequences with V and J called but not all clones. Of the missing ones, under half trace to an unresolved V gene in checked studies; the others have no known cause. The V and J calls and the clone size are those of that table, but D and trimming were determined from the DNA. This sample has 200,000 to 300,000 clones in its table, and approximately 15% of those were observed once. The ten most abundant clones make up just under 0.02% of the sample.

A single peripheral blood draw of approximately 0.11 L on average was collected from each donor into heparinised tubes. A BD FACSAria II was used to sort naive, central memory, regulatory and stem cell-like memory CD4+ T cells with a panel that included CD45RO, CCR7, CD25, CD127, CD95 and CD27. All sorted populations exceeded 95% purity. Right away, PBMCs were isolated by Lymphoprep density gradient centrifugation and were stained directly, with no culture step. Samples were stained and sorted in pairs, with one healthy donor and one patient per experiment, so that batch effects were minimized. The specimen was naive CD4+ T cells from blood. The sample's cell subset or site label, in plain terms: true naive CD4+ T cells. The sequence was obtained from a young man with type 1 diabetes.

The DNA sequence follows: TGTGCCAGTAGTATAGCGACGGACAGGGGATCTGAAGCTTTCTTT. Its product reads: CASSIATDRGSEAFF. This chain is built from TRBV19 and TRBJ1-1; TRBD1 aligns with 9 central bases. Taken from the germline V gene (reference sequence), the CDR1 and CDR2 loops are LNHDA and SQIVND. Reading from cysteine to phenylalanine, the CDR3 counts 15 amino acids. Just CDR3 DNA is preserved here, 45 bases in frame from base 1. Trimming takes 1 base off V and 6 bases off J; junction bases not matched to a gene: 6. The reference TRBV19 and TRBJ1-1 proteins fill in what lies around the CDR3, so the full variable domain reads DGGITQSPKYLFRKEGQNVTLSCEQNLNHDAMYWYRQDPGQGLRLIYYSQIVNDFQKGDIAEGYSVSREKKESFPLTVTSAQKNPTAFYLCASSIATDRGSEAFFGQGTRLTVV.